This TCR beta chain is drawn from a study of cytomegalovirus exposure and HLA in healthy donors. The study, taken as a whole, reports: The productive fraction for most TCR beta V segments was about 87% or about 30% in an earlier analysis. Specificity for CMV antigens was confirmed in vitro for a few of the CMV-associated chains. An analysis was carried out at a later point. It showed that HLA-associated TCR beta chains were more clonally expanded than equally common non-associated chains.

Both 60 Vbeta primers and 13 Jbeta primers went into the PCR. TCRdb's table, derived via immunoSEQ multiplex PCR, lists solely in-frame clones and lacks some. This table has about 150,000 clones, roughly 84% appearing once. For this clone: Its antigen is not identified.

The length of the CDR3 is 15 residues. Germline lookup yields CDR1 SEHNR and CDR2 FQNEAQ (reference sequence). Deletions cut 2 bases from V and 3 bases from J, with 12 bases between. The sequence came from a woman younger than 35 in good health and CMV-seronegative. V and J are TRBV7-9 and TRBJ2-3; TRBD1 might be the D (5 bases). The source material was PBMCs. The CDR3 DNA reads as TGTGCCAGCAGCTTAACACGTGGGGCGACAGATACGCAGTATTTT. Its translation: CASSLTRGATDTQYF. Full variable domain (remainder filled in from reference TRBV7-9 and TRBJ2-3): DTGVSQNPRHKITKRGQNVTFRCDPISEHNRLYWYRQTLGQGPEFLTYFQNEAQLEKSRLLSDRFSAERPKGSFSTLEIQRTEQGDSAMYLCASSLTRGATDTQYFGPGTRLTVL.